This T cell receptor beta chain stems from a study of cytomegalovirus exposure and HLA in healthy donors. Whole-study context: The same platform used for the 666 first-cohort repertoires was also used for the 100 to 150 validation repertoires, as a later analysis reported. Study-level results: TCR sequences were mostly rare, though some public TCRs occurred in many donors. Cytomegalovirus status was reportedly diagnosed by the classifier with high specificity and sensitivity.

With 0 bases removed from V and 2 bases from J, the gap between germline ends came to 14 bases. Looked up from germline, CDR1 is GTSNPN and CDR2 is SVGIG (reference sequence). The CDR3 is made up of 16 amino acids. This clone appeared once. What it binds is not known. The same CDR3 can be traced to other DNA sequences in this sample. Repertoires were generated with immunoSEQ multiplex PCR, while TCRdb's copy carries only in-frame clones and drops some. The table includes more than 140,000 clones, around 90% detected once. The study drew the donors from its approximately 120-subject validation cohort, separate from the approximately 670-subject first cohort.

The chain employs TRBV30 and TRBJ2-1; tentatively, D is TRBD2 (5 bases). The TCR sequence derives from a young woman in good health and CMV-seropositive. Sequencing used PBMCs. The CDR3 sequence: CAWSVLGGSPYNEQFF. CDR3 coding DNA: TGTGCCTGGAGTGTACTAGGTGGGAGTCCCTACAATGAGCAGTTCTTC. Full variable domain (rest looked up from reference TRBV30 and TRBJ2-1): SQTIHQWPATLVQPVGSPLSLECTVEGTSNPNLYWYRQAAGRGLQLLFYSVGIGQISSEVPQNLSASRPQDRQFILSSKKLLLSDSGFYLCAWSVLGGSPYNEQFFGPGTRLTVL.